This T cell receptor (beta chain) was obtained from a study of blood T cell repertoires in COVID-19. Study-wide background: Sites in the United States, Italy and Spain provided acute and convalescent COVID-19 samples. Nucleic acid was either cDNA or gDNA, and it came from T cells, B-cell-depleted T cells, or PBMCs.

Germline-derived CDR1 and CDR2 are LNHDA and SQIVND (reference sequence). This CDR3 has 14 residues. V lost 11 bases and J lost 3, with 14 bases in between. In the study's own analysis: Reference gene primers were amplified, and this amplification served to estimate nucleated cell counts. The data were produced by immunoSEQ multiplex PCR, yet TCRdb's version contains in-frame clones alone and is incomplete. The DNA was the basis for D and trimming; V, J and clone size are from that table. Counted here are a few hundred thousand clones, more than 75% occurring once; the ten biggest clones make up approximately 8%.

This sequence joins TRBV19 and TRBJ1-6, with D maybe TRBD1 (5 bases). This clonotype was sampled from a woman aged 45-65 years who had recovered from COVID-19. Specimen: peripheral blood. The CDR3 spells CASRRGSYNSPLHF. As DNA, the CDR3 is TGTGCCTCAAGGCGGGGCAGCTATAATTCACCCCTCCACTTT. Filled out from reference TRBV19 and TRBJ1-6, the complete variable domain reads DGGITQSPKYLFRKEGQNVTLSCEQNLNHDAMYWYRQDPGQGLRLIYYSQIVNDFQKGDIAEGYSVSREKKESFPLTVTSAQKNPTAFYLCASRRGSYNSPLHFGNGTRLTVT.